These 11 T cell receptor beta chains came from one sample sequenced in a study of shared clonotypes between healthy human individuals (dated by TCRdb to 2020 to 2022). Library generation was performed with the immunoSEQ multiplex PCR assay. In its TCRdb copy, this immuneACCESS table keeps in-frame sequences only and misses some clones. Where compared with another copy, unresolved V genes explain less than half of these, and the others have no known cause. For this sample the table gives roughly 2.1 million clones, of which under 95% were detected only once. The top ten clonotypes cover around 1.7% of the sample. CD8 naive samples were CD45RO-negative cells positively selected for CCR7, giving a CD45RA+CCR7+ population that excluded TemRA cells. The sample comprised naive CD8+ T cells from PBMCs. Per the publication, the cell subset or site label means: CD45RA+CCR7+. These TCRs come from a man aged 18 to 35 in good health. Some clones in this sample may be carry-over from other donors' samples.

The CDR3 sequence is CASSLTRNGRGSYEQYF. The CDR3 DNA is TGTGCCAGCAGCTTAACCAGGAATGGACGGGGCTCCTACGAGCAGTACTTC. The V call is TRBV11-1, the J call TRBJ2-7, with D possibly TRBD2 on 5 matching bases. Trimming took off 2 bases at V and 0 bases at J, with 17 bases between the two ends. From germline, CDR1 is SGHAT and CDR2 FQDESV (reference sequence). The CDR3 sequence is 17 residues long.

The CDR3 DNA follows: TGTGCCAGCAGCCCCCGGCGAGGGCAGAGCTCCTACAATGAGCAGTTCTTC. It translates to CASSPRRGQSSYNEQFF. V and J are TRBV11-2 and TRBJ2-1; D possibly corresponds to TRBD2 (5 bases). The CDR3 is 17 amino acids. In germline, CDR1 is SGHAT, CDR2 FQNNGV. V was trimmed by 5 bases and J by 0 bases, leaving 17 bases between them.

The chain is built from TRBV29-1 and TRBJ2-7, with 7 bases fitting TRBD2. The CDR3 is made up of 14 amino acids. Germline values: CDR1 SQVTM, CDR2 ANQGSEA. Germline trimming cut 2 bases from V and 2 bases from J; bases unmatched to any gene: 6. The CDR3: CSVELVGTTYEQYF. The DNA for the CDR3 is TGCAGCGTTGAATTAGTTGGGACTACCTACGAGCAGTACTTC.

CDR3 DNA sequence: TGTGCCAGCAGTTTCGACAGTTTTGTCGAGCAGTACTTC. It yields the protein CASSFDSFVEQYF. This chain uses TRBV27 with TRBJ2-7, with a possible D match to TRBD1 (5 bases). Trimming pared 3 bases from V and 6 bases from J, leaving 12 bases between. CDR3 length: 13 amino acids. Per the germline V gene, CDR1 is MNHEY and CDR2 is SMNVEV (reference sequence).

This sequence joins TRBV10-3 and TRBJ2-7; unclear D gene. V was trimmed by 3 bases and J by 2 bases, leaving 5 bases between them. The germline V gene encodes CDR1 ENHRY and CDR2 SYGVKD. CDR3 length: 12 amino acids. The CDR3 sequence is CAISDQPYEQYF. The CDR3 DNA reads TGTGCCATCAGTGATCAGCCCTACGAGCAGTACTTC.

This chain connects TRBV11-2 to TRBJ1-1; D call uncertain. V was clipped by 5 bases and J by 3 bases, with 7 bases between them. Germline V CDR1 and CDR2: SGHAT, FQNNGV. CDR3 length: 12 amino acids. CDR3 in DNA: TGTGCCAGCAGCCCATCCTACACTGAAGCTTTCTTT. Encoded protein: CASSPSYTEAFF.

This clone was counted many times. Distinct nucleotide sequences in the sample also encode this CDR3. CDR3 DNA sequence: TGTGCCAGCAGCTTAACCGGGGAGCTGTTTTTT. Residues: CASSLTGELFF. The V gene is TRBV7-9, the J gene TRBJ2-2; no reliable D call. Trimming shortened V by 2 bases and J by 5 bases, and 0 bases separated the two germline ends. The CDR3 extends over 11 amino acids. The germline gives CDR1 SEHNR, CDR2 FQNEAQ (reference sequence).

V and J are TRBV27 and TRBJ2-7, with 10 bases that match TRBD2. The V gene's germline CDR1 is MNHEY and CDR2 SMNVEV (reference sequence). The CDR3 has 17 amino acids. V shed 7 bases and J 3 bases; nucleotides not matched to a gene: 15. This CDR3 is CASIGVAGGRSGYEQYF. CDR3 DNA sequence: TGTGCCAGCATCGGGGTAGCGGGAGGTAGGTCGGGCTACGAGCAGTACTTC.

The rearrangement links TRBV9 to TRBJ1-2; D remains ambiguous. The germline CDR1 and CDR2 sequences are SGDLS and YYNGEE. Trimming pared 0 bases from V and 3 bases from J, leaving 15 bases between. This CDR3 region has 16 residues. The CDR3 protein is CASSVAPDGWDYGYTF. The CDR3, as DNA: TGTGCCAGCAGCGTAGCCCCCGACGGCTGGGACTATGGCTACACCTTC.

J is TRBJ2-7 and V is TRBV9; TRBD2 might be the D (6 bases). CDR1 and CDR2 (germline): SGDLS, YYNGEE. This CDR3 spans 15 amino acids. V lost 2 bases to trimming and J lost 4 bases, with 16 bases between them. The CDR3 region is CASSVGPAGGYEQYF. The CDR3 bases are TGTGCCAGCAGCGTGGGACCAGCGGGTGGGTACGAGCAGTACTTC.

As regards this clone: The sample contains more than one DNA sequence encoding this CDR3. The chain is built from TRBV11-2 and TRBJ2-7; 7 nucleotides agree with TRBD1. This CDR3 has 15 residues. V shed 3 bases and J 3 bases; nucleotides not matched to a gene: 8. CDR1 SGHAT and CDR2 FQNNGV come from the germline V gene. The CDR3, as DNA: TGTGCCAGCAGCTTTACCAAGGGACAGTACTACGAGCAGTACTTC. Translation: CASSFTKGQYYEQYF.